The next 2 T cell receptor beta chains were all read from a single sample in a study of OX40 agonist ivuxolimab in advanced cancers. The table came from immunoSEQ multiplex PCR; TCRdb's copy has only in-frame clones and leaves some out. The sample records about 53,000 clones, roughly three quarters being singletons. The material was CD4+ or CD8+ T cells sorted from blood, obtained in a trial of the OX40 agonist ivuxolimab. The receptors derive from an adult with an advanced solid tumor such as melanoma, head and neck, liver or kidney cancer.

The genes are TRBV5-1 and TRBJ1-1; TRBD1 might be the D (6 bases). The V gene's germline CDR1 is SGHRS and CDR2 YFSETQ. The CDR3 runs 12 residues. The V and J ends lost 0 bases and 7 bases respectively, with 7 bases between them. The CDR3 loop reads CASSLGGHEAFF. The CDR3 coding sequence is TGCGCCAGCAGCTTGGGGGGACATGAAGCTTTCTTT.

The chain employs TRBV9 and TRBJ1-1, with D tentatively TRBD1 (6 bases). CDR3 size: 15 residues. Germline V lookup: CDR1 SGDLS, CDR2 YYNGEE. The ends were cut back, 0 bases at V and 2 bases at J, with 11 bases in the middle. CDR3 protein: CASSVAGRGNTEAFF. CDR3 bases: TGTGCCAGCAGCGTAGCTGGCAGGGGAAACACTGAAGCTTTCTTT.